This paragraph reports one T cell receptor (beta chain). The assay was immunoSEQ multiplex PCR, and TCRdb's table has in-frame clones only and misses some. The sample lists approximately 28,000 clones, 89% occurring once. The CDR3 covers 14 residues. Germline values: CDR1 MNHEY, CDR2 SVGAGI. Trimming took 5 bases from V and 3 from J, leaving 14 bases between them. These data are taken from a study of T cell changes during pregnancy in multiple sclerosis. This specimen consisted of CD8+ T cells from peripheral blood mononuclear cells, obtained in the second trimester of pregnancy. This chain connects TRBV6-5 to TRBJ2-7, with a tentative D call TRBD1 (6 bases). This clonotype was sampled from a female donor with multiple sclerosis, enrolled in a pregnancy study. The CDR3 region is CASSQAGVGYEQYF. CDR3 DNA: TGTGCCAGCAGTCAGGCAGGGGTGGGCTACGAGCAGTACTTC.